Reported below is one T cell receptor beta chain. Its specificity is unknown. Looked up from germline, CDR1 is SGHAT and CDR2 is FQNNGV. The CDR3 has 18 amino acids. V was trimmed by 0 bases and J by 3 bases, leaving 15 bases between them. The data were taken from a study of CD8+ T cells in alopecia areata. Study results and caveats: Sequence data from scalp samples additionally include resident alphabeta T cells of normal skin.

Lesional scalp tissue (obtained by punch biopsy) and peripheral blood were collected from alopecia areata patients. Sequencing used cDNA as its template, made by extracting RNA and reverse transcribing it. Measured with immunoSEQ multiplex PCR; TCRdb has only the in-frame clones, and not every one. This table holds some 130,000 clones, 49% found once. The specimen comprised CD8+ T cells sorted from blood, sampled at week 0. This TCR came from a human donor with alopecia areata. This chain joins TRBV11-2 and TRBJ1-6, with D perhaps TRBD1 (5 bases). The chain's CDR3 is CASSLEQYGTGYNSPLHF. CDR3 nucleotide sequence: TGTGCCAGCAGCTTAGAACAGTACGGAACAGGCTATAATTCACCCCTCCACTTT.